Listed below are T cell receptor beta chains from one sample, sequenced in a study of blood T cells in healthy people across ages. TCRdb re-called the 5' RACE reads with MiXCR, one entry per CDR3 protein. The data hold 850,000 to 1,300,000 distinct CDR3 sequences, with around 43% observed a single time. Sequenced: blood. Receptor source: a woman aged 60-75 years in good health. CDR3s include the opening cysteine and the closing phenylalanine or tryptophan. Each record gives: J gene, V gene, D gene, clone size, CDR3 DNA, CDR3 protein. A D gene is named only where the DNA matches it firmly. Clone sizes are given selectively: once, few, many, or a class where the clone is expanded.

j_call: TRBJ2-5; v_call: TRBV5-1; d_call: -; clone_size: many; cdr3_nt: TGCGCCAGCAGCGTGACTAACGGCTGGGACGAGACCCAGTACTTC; cdr3_aa: CASSVTNGWDETQYF
j_call: TRBJ2-5; v_call: TRBV20-1; d_call: -; clone_size: -; cdr3_nt: TGCAGTGCTAGCCGGGACGGCCAGTACTTC; cdr3_aa: CSASRDGQYF
j_call: TRBJ1-3; v_call: TRBV5-1; d_call: -; clone_size: -; cdr3_nt: TGCGCCAGCAGCTTCAGAGGGAATGGAAACACCATATATTTT; cdr3_aa: CASSFRGNGNTIYF
j_call: TRBJ2-1; v_call: TRBV20-1; d_call: TRBD2; clone_size: -; cdr3_nt: TGCAGTGCTAGACCTCGACTAGCCTGGATGAATGAGCAGTTCTTC; cdr3_aa: CSARPRLAWMNEQFF
j_call: TRBJ1-2; v_call: TRBV6-5; d_call: TRBD1; clone_size: few; cdr3_nt: TGTGCCAGCAGTACACGGGGGACAGGGGGATCGTATGGCTACACCTTC; cdr3_aa: CASSTRGTGGSYGYTF
j_call: TRBJ2-3; v_call: TRBV20-1; d_call: -; clone_size: few; cdr3_nt: TGCAGTGCTCCAACAGGGAAGGCAGATACGCAGTATTTT; cdr3_aa: CSAPTGKADTQYF
j_call: TRBJ2-7; v_call: TRBV28; d_call: -; clone_size: -; cdr3_nt: TGTGCCAGCAGAATAAAGCTTAGAGGGGGTCCCTACGAGCAGTACTTC; cdr3_aa: CASRIKLRGGPYEQYF
j_call: TRBJ2-3; v_call: TRBV25-1; d_call: TRBD2; clone_size: -; cdr3_nt: TGTGCCAGCAGTTGGGGCGGGAGCGATACGCAGTATTTT; cdr3_aa: CASSWGGSDTQYF
j_call: TRBJ2-7; v_call: TRBV3-1; d_call: -; clone_size: once; cdr3_nt: TGTGCCAGCAGCCGGGGGGTTAAAAACGAGCAGTACTTC; cdr3_aa: CASSRGVKNEQYF
j_call: TRBJ2-7; v_call: TRBV2; d_call: -; clone_size: -; cdr3_nt: TGTGCCAGCAGCCCTACACAGACACTAACCCTCCACGAGCAGTACTTC; cdr3_aa: CASSPTQTLTLHEQYF
j_call: TRBJ2-5; v_call: TRBV6-1; d_call: -; clone_size: -; cdr3_nt: TGTGCCAGCACCCCGAACAGACGCCTAGAGACCCAGTACTTC; cdr3_aa: CASTPNRRLETQYF
j_call: TRBJ2-3; v_call: TRBV5-1; d_call: TRBD1; clone_size: -; cdr3_nt: TGCGCCAGCAGCTTGGCCCGGACAGGGAACACAGATACGCAGTATTTT; cdr3_aa: CASSLARTGNTDTQYF
j_call: TRBJ2-3; v_call: TRBV4-1; d_call: -; clone_size: once; cdr3_nt: TGCGCCAGCAGCCGAGATCTTGACGCAGATACGCAGTATTTT; cdr3_aa: CASSRDLDADTQYF
j_call: TRBJ2-1; v_call: TRBV28; d_call: TRBD2; clone_size: -; cdr3_nt: TGTGCCAGCAGTGTCCGTACTAGCGGAATGGGGAATGAGCAGTTCTTC; cdr3_aa: CASSVRTSGMGNEQFF
j_call: TRBJ2-6; v_call: TRBV27; d_call: -; clone_size: few; cdr3_nt: TGTGCCAAAGGGTCTGGGGCCAACGTCCTGACTTTC; cdr3_aa: CAKGSGANVLTF
j_call: TRBJ2-3; v_call: TRBV6-4; d_call: TRBD2; clone_size: few; cdr3_nt: TGTGCCAGCGGCACTAGCGGGAGTGGCACAGATACGCAGTATTTT; cdr3_aa: CASGTSGSGTDTQYF
j_call: TRBJ2-7; v_call: TRBV11-2; d_call: -; clone_size: few; cdr3_nt: TGTGCCAGCAGCTTTTATCTTCTCGAGCAGTACTTC; cdr3_aa: CASSFYLLEQYF